This T cell receptor beta chain is from a study of blood T cells in healthy people across ages. Germline CDR1 and CDR2: MNHNY and SVGAGI (reference sequence). The V end was cut by 2 bases, the J end by 13 bases, with 12 bases between. CDR3 size: 12 residues. Regarding the study as a whole: Long-lived donors had more naive CD4+ cells and higher diversity than aged donors. Diversity of TCR beta per million T cells declined in a roughly linear way with age.

Primed by a sample-barcoded 5' primer and a J-beta primer mix, a second PCR proceeded for 7 to 11 cycles. Every cDNA molecule bore a tag from a template-switch adaptor containing 12 random nucleotides. TCRdb independently ran MiXCR on the 5' RACE reads; one entry per CDR3 protein. The data contain 700,000 or so distinct CDR3 sequences, about 20% of them seen just once; the ten biggest clones take up about 22%. With regard to this clonotype: Its antigen is undetermined.

The chain links TRBV6-6 to TRBJ2-1, with D maybe TRBD1 (8 bases). The specimen sequenced was blood. The TCR was taken from a man between 65 and 79 years old in good health. For the CDR3, the DNA is TGTGCCAGCAGTTACACAGGGGGGGATCAGTTCTTC. The encoded protein is CASSYTGGDQFF.